This is a list of T cell receptor beta chains from one sample in a study of blood T cell repertoires in COVID-19. This table comes from immunoSEQ multiplex PCR, and its TCRdb copy is limited to in-frame clones, with some not included. This sample carries around 140,000 clones, 80% of them seen once, and the ten largest clones take around 3.8%. Sequenced input: peripheral blood. These receptors were collected from a man in his 70s who had recovered from COVID-19. Both conserved end residues are part of each CDR3. D genes are given only for firm matches. Part of the rows lack a size; the others show once, few, many or a class for expanded clones.

- | TRBJ2-7 | - | TRBV12-5 | TGTGCTAGTGGTTTGGTAATCCTGGGTAGCGGAGCAGGTTACGAGCAGTACTTC | CASGLVILGSGAGYEQYF
- | TRBJ2-2 | once | TRBV10-3 | TGTGCCATCAGTGCACTAGGTCCCGGGGAGCTGTTTTTT | CAISALGPGELFF
- | TRBJ1-2 | - | TRBV6-5 | TGTGCCAGCAGTTACTCGGCCGACATCTATGGCTACACCTTC | CASSYSADIYGYTF
TRBD1 | TRBJ2-2 | once | TRBV7-3 | TGTGCCAGCAGCTTCTCAGGGGGGAACACCGGGGAGCTGTTTTTT | CASSFSGGNTGELFF
- | TRBJ2-2 | few | TRBV27 | TGTGCCAGCAGTTTTACTAGGGCCGGGGAGCTGTTTTTT | CASSFTRAGELFF
TRBD2 | TRBJ2-2 | - | TRBV9 | TGTGCCAGCAGCGCTAGCGGGAACACCGGGGAGCTGTTTTTT | CASSASGNTGELFF
TRBD1 | TRBJ1-6 | - | TRBV10-3 | TGTGCCATCAACCCCGGGACAGCTAATTCACCCCTCCACTTT | CAINPGTANSPLHF
- | TRBJ2-3 | - | TRBV21-1 | TGTGCCAGCAGCAGTCAGGGTATCACAGATACGCAGTATTTT | CASSSQGITDTQYF
TRBD1 | TRBJ1-4 | - | TRBV7-9 | TGTGCCAGCAGCGAGACAGGGGGCGGAAAACTGTTTTTT | CASSETGGGKLFF
- | TRBJ2-7 | - | TRBV7-2 | TGTGCCAGCAGCTTAGGGCAGACTTACTACGAGCAGTACTTC | CASSLGQTYYEQYF
TRBD1 | TRBJ2-5 | - | TRBV9 | TGTGCCAGCAGCGTAGTGGGGACAGGGGCGGCGGGCCAAGAGACCCAGTACTTC | CASSVVGTGAAGQETQYF
TRBD1 | TRBJ1-1 | - | TRBV29-1 | TGCAGCGCCCGACAGGGGGCAGGGACTGAAGCTTTCTTT | CSARQGAGTEAFF
TRBD1 | TRBJ2-7 | - | TRBV5-5 | TGTGCCAGCAGCCGATCCGGGACAGGGGGCACCTACGAGCAGTACTTC | CASSRSGTGGTYEQYF
TRBD2 | TRBJ2-1 | - | TRBV3-1/TRBV3-2 | TGTGCCAGCAGCCCGCTCGCGGGGGGCAATGAGCAGTTCTTC | CASSPLAGGNEQFF
- | TRBJ2-5 | - | TRBV7-9 | TGTGCCAGCAGCATTTCAGGGAGGGAGACCCAGTACTTC | CASSISGRETQYF
TRBD1 | TRBJ2-3 | - | TRBV2 | TGTGCCAGCCGAACAGGGGAATCTAGCACAGATACGCAGTATTTT | CASRTGESSTDTQYF
- | TRBJ1-5 | once | TRBV24-1 | TGTGCCACCAGTGACCCGGACAGACGCAATCAGCCCCAGCATTTT | CATSDPDRRNQPQHF
- | TRBJ2-1 | - | TRBV27 | TGTGCCAGCAGTTTATTACAGGCACGTGAGCAGTTCTTC | CASSLLQAREQFF
- | TRBJ1-3 | once | TRBV5-4 | TGTGCCAGCAGCTTGGACACTGGAAACACCATATATTTT | CASSLDTGNTIYF
TRBD1 | TRBJ2-7 | few | TRBV7-2 | TGTGCCAGCAGTCGGAATCCGGGACAGGGCTACGAGCAGTACTTC | CASSRNPGQGYEQYF
TRBD2 | TRBJ2-3 | - | TRBV11-2 | TGTGCCAGCAGCTTTGGAGCGGGAGTATCAGATACGCAGTATTTT | CASSFGAGVSDTQYF
- | TRBJ2-5 | - | TRBV3-1/TRBV3-2 | TGTGCCAGCAGCCAAGATGGTAGGGGGTGGCAGACCCAGTACTTC | CASSQDGRGWQTQYF
- | TRBJ2-4 | - | TRBV5-1 | TGCGCCAGCAGCTTGGGTGCGGAGGTAAACATTCAGTACTTC | CASSLGAEVNIQYF
- | TRBJ2-1 | - | TRBV24-1 | TGTGCCACCAGTGATTTGTCAGGGTGGCAGTTCTTC | CATSDLSGWQFF
TRBD1 | TRBJ2-7 | - | TRBV2 | TGTGCCAGCAGCGGACAGGGGGCTGGGTACTTC | CASSGQGAGYF
- | TRBJ2-6 | - | TRBV21-1 | TGTGCCAGCAGATCCCATCGGGGGACAGGGGTCTTTTTTCCTGGGGCCAACGTCCTGACTTTC | CASRSHRGTGVFFPGANVLTF
TRBD1 | TRBJ2-7 | - | TRBV29-1 | TGCAGCGTTGAACGACAGGGAGCGGAGCAGTACTTC | CSVERQGAEQYF
- | TRBJ2-7 | - | TRBV7-9 | TGTGCCAGCAGCGCCACTAACTACGAGCAGTACTTC | CASSATNYEQYF
- | TRBJ2-7 | once | TRBV27 | TGTGCCAGCAGTCCTATGGAGGGACAGCGATCCTACGAGCAGTACTTC | CASSPMEGQRSYEQYF
- | TRBJ2-3 | - | TRBV5-1 | TGCGCCAGCAGCTTGGAAGCGTTAAGCACAGATACGCAGTATTTT | CASSLEALSTDTQYF
- | TRBJ2-5 | - | TRBV5-1 | TGCGCCAGCAGCTTGTTCCCACAAGAGACCCAGTACTTC | CASSLFPQETQYF
TRBD2 | TRBJ2-1 | - | TRBV7-2 | TGTGCCAGCAGCTCCCGACTAGCGGCAAACAATGAGCAGTTCTTC | CASSSRLAANNEQFF
TRBD1 | TRBJ2-7 | few | TRBV9 | TGTGCCAGCAGCGTAGCCGCCGGGACAGGGGAGGACGAGCAGTACTTC | CASSVAAGTGEDEQYF
TRBD1 | TRBJ1-6 | once | TRBV30 | TGTGCCTGTGACAGGGGGCATTCACCCCTCCACTTT | CACDRGHSPLHF
- | TRBJ2-1 | once | TRBV19 | TGTGCCAGTACCCCCCGTGGGAGAGGTTTTAGCAATGAGCAGTTCTTC | CASTPRGRGFSNEQFF
- | TRBJ2-7 | - | TRBV5-4 | TGTGCCAGCAGCTTTTGGCCAGCGGCCTACGAGCAGTACTTC | CASSFWPAAYEQYF
- | TRBJ1-2 | - | TRBV4-3 | TGCGCCAGCAGCCAAGATCTGGAAGAGTTGGGGGGGGGCCCTTGGGACTATGGCTACACCTTC | CASSQDLEELGGGPWDYGYTF